The 25 T cell receptor beta chains given below trace back to one sample, sequenced in a study of CXCR3-negative and CXCR3-positive naive CD8 T cells. Study findings and constraints: More hydrophobic TRB CDR3s were found in CXCR3-positive naive cells than in CXCR3-negative naive cells.

The TRB cDNA libraries were prepared by 5' RACE with UMI labels. Following a re-call of the 5' RACE reads, TCRdb has one entry per CDR3 protein and lacks DNA. The sample table sets out approximately 7,300 distinct CDR3 sequences. No antigen has been assigned to these receptors. Source material: naive CXCR3+ CD8+ T cells from blood. Subset denoted: CD45RO-CCR7+CD27+CD95- naive CD8+ T cells expressing CXCR3 (TNR3+). The receptors were gathered from a human donor in good health. Some clones in this sample may be carry-over from other donors' samples.

Judged by frequency, this clonotype is medium-sized (0.01 to 0.1%). The rearrangement uses TRBV12-5 and TRBJ1-1; TCRdb selects TRBD1, and the lack of DNA leaves this call unchecked. Germline values: CDR1 LGHNT, CDR2 FRNRAP. The CDR3 consists of 14 residues. The CDR3 spells CASGLGDSSAEAFF.

Frequency places this clonotype as medium-sized. The chain couples TRBV18 to TRBJ2-1; the D gene TCRdb calls, TRBD2, cannot be checked with no DNA. From germline, CDR1 is KGHSH and CDR2 LQKENI. This CDR3 region has 18 residues. The CDR3 sequence: CASSPPTGSGGAGNEQFF.

The chain uses TRBV19 and TRBJ1-1. This CDR3 has 12 residues. The germline V gene has CDR1 LNHDA and CDR2 SQIVND (reference sequence). CDR3 sequence reads: CASMGLDTEAFF.

This sequence joins TRBV20-1 and TRBJ2-1; TCRdb reports TRBD2, a call that lacks DNA to check it against. The CDR3 runs to 16 residues. In germline, CDR1 is DFQATT, CDR2 SNEGSKA (reference sequence). CDR3 in amino acids: CSARPLADSSYNEQFF.

The rearrangement joins TRBV19 to TRBJ2-1; the D call from TCRdb, TRBD1, cannot be confirmed without DNA. The CDR3 sequence is 14 residues long. The V gene's germline CDR1 is LNHDA and CDR2 SQIVND (reference sequence). CDR3 loop: CASRAAGRWDEQFF.

By frequency, this clonotype registers medium-sized. The chain employs TRBV2 and TRBJ2-1; TCRdb picks TRBD2, but there is no DNA to check that call. CDR3 length: 15 amino acids. Germline CDR1 and CDR2: SNHLY and FYNNEI. The CDR3 here is CASWDPASSGNEQFF.

Its frequency marks this clonotype as medium-sized. V gene TRBV20-1 combines with J gene TRBJ2-7. This CDR3 region has 13 residues. Germline CDR1 reads DFQATT; CDR2 reads SNEGSKA (reference sequence). The CDR3 spells CSARGPEAHEQYF.

The chain has TRBV5-1 and TRBJ2-7; TCRdb picks TRBD1, but there is no DNA to check that call. Per germline, CDR1 SGHRS and CDR2 YFSETQ. The CDR3 has 13 amino acids. This CDR3 is CASSQGTDYEQYF.

The chain links TRBV29-1 to TRBJ2-3; lacking DNA, the TRBD1 call made by TCRdb goes unchecked. CDR1 and CDR2 from the germline V gene are SQVTM and ANQGSEA. The CDR3 extends over 13 amino acids. This chain's CDR3 is CSVRGQDTDTQYF.

Frequency places this clonotype as medium-sized. J is TRBJ2-3 and V is TRBV6-2 or TRBV6-3; TCRdb calls TRBD2, which cannot be checked without DNA. The CDR3 sequence is 14 residues long. Germline V gene sequence: CDR1 MNHEY, CDR2 SVGEGT. The CDR3 reads CASFGTQPDHTQYF.

This clonotype is called medium-sized based on its frequency. V is TRBV29-1 and J is TRBJ1-2; TCRdb's D gene call, TRBD1, goes unchecked for lack of DNA. This CDR3 is 12 amino acids long. The germline V gene encodes CDR1 SQVTM and CDR2 ANQGSEA. The CDR3: CSIQGPNYGYTF.

The chain has TRBV3-1 and TRBJ1-3; TCRdb returns TRBD1, unconfirmable since there is no DNA. The CDR3 consists of 16 residues. Germline V lookup: CDR1 LGHDT, CDR2 YNNKEL (reference sequence). CDR3 residues: CASSLLATGLGNTIYF. Full variable domain (remainder filled in from reference TRBV3-1 and TRBJ1-3): DTAVSQTPKYLVTQMGNDKSIKCEQNLGHDTMYWYKQDSKKFLKIMFSYNNKELIINETVPNRFSPKSPDKAHLNLHINSLELGDSAVYFCASSLLATGLGNTIYFGEGSWLTVV.

The V call is TRBV2, the J call TRBJ2-7. The germline V gene has CDR1 SNHLY and CDR2 FYNNEI. The CDR3 extends over 12 amino acids. CDR3 protein: CASGGVADEQYF.

This chain's CDR3 is CASTDRARGEKLFF. The chain combines TRBV2 with TRBJ1-4; TCRdb lists TRBD1, though no DNA is available to test this call. The germline gives CDR1 SNHLY, CDR2 FYNNEI. The CDR3 contains 14 residues.

According to its frequency, this clonotype is medium-sized. The chain is built from TRBV28 and TRBJ2-7; the D gene TCRdb calls, TRBD1, cannot be checked with no DNA. The CDR3 consists of 16 residues. Germline V CDR1 and CDR2: MDHEN, SYDVKM. The CDR3 region is CASSFQRTGVGYEQYF.

Frequency places this clonotype as medium-sized. CDR3 region: CASGFPYEQYF. The chain carries TRBV12-5 and TRBJ2-7. Germline V lookup: CDR1 LGHNT, CDR2 FRNRAP. The CDR3 covers 11 residues.

This clonotype is medium-sized by frequency. The V and J genes are TRBV10-3 and TRBJ2-7. The germline V gene has CDR1 ENHRY and CDR2 SYGVKD. The CDR3 has 13 residues. This CDR3 is CAISVDSTYEQYF.

Considering frequency, this clonotype is medium-sized. This chain uses TRBV5-1 with TRBJ2-7. The CDR3 contains 12 residues. CDR1 is SGHRS, CDR2 YFSETQ, per germline. This chain's CDR3 is CASSGPTYEQYF.

The V gene is TRBV19, the J gene TRBJ2-7; TCRdb's D call, TRBD2, is unchecked because there is no DNA. Germline loops: CDR1 LNHDA, CDR2 SQIVND (reference sequence). The CDR3 contains 15 residues. The CDR3 sequence: CASSPGTSGFNEQYF.

The rearrangement uses TRBV7-8 and TRBJ1-5; TCRdb picks TRBD1, but there is no DNA to check that call. Germline V gene data show CDR1 as SGHVS and CDR2 as FQNEAQ. CDR3 size: 14 residues. The CDR3 sequence is CASSRGPPGQPQHF.

This clonotype is identified as medium-sized from frequency. The chain has TRBV29-1 and TRBJ2-5; TCRdb picks TRBD1, but there is no DNA to check that call. This CDR3 is 17 amino acids long. Germline V gene lookup returns CDR1 SQVTM and CDR2 ANQGSEA. CDR3: CSVEPWGDRGQQETQYF.

J is TRBJ2-1 and V is TRBV28; absent DNA, TCRdb's TRBD1 call cannot be checked. CDR1 is MDHEN, CDR2 SYDVKM, per germline. This CDR3 has 15 amino acids. CDR3 in amino acids: CASSRVGASYNEQFF.

The chain employs TRBV19 and TRBJ2-3. The CDR3 consists of 11 residues. Germline loops: CDR1 LNHDA, CDR2 SQIVND (reference sequence). CDR3 loop: CASRYTDTQYF.

This chain uses TRBV3-1 with TRBJ2-7; with no DNA, the TCRdb D assignment of TRBD1 cannot be verified. Germline CDR1 is LGHDT and CDR2 is YNNKEL (reference sequence). This CDR3 comprises 12 residues. CDR3: CASSLRAHEQYF.

The V and J genes are TRBV7-2 and TRBJ2-1; TCRdb returns TRBD2, unconfirmable since there is no DNA. This CDR3 comprises 15 residues. CDR1 is SGHTA, CDR2 FQGNSA, per germline. The CDR3 sequence: CASSITAGSYNEQFF.